Listed below are T cell receptor beta chains from one sample, sequenced in a study of response to subunit inactivated influenza vaccine. MiXCR, run by TCRdb on the RT-PCR reads, gives a single entry per CDR3 protein. Found here are around 760,000 distinct CDR3 sequences, 14% of them singletons; the top ten hold 6.5% to 8.5%. The material sequenced was PBMCs from blood, taken 14 to 15 days before vaccination. The source is a man in his fifties who received an inactivated influenza vaccine. CDR3s include the opening cysteine and the closing phenylalanine or tryptophan. A D gene is named only where the DNA matches it firmly. For some rows the clone size is stated as once, few or many, or as a class when expanded; others skip it.

D gene: .; clone size: few; J gene: TRBJ2-3; V gene: TRBV5-1; CDR3 length: 13; CDR3 protein: CASRQEGADTQYF; CDR3 DNA: TGCGCCAGCAGACAGGAGGGAGCAGATACGCAGTATTTT
D gene: .; clone size: few; J gene: TRBJ2-1; V gene: TRBV4-3; CDR3 length: 17; CDR3 protein: CASSQEAGTRFYNEQFF; CDR3 DNA: TGCGCCAGCAGCCAAGAGGCAGGTACCCGCTTCTACAATGAGCAGTTCTTC
D gene: TRBD1; clone size: few; J gene: TRBJ2-7; V gene: TRBV5-1; CDR3 length: 16; CDR3 protein: CASSASTDRVPYEQYF; CDR3 DNA: TGCGCCAGCAGCGCCTCAACCGACAGGGTTCCCTACGAGCAGTACTTC
D gene: .; clone size: .; J gene: TRBJ1-2; V gene: TRBV7-2; CDR3 length: 11; CDR3 protein: CASSFLTGYTF; CDR3 DNA: TGTGCCAGCAGCTTTCTAACGGGCTACACCTTC
D gene: .; clone size: .; J gene: TRBJ1-5; V gene: TRBV12-3/TRBV12-4; CDR3 length: 18; CDR3 protein: CASSLALGAAIGNQPQHF; CDR3 DNA: TGTGCCAGCAGTTTAGCGCTAGGGGCCGCAATCGGCAATCAGCCCCAGCATTTT
D gene: .; clone size: once; J gene: TRBJ1-5; V gene: TRBV20-1; CDR3 length: 15; CDR3 protein: CSASDWARALGPQHF; CDR3 DNA: TGCAGTGCTAGCGACTGGGCGCGCGCTTTGGGGCCCCAGCATTTT
D gene: .; clone size: once; J gene: TRBJ2-7; V gene: TRBV6-2/TRBV6-3; CDR3 length: 14; CDR3 protein: CASSPFLGTYEQYF; CDR3 DNA: TGTGCCAGCAGTCCATTCCTAGGGACCTACGAGCAGTACTTC
D gene: .; clone size: .; J gene: TRBJ1-2; V gene: TRBV6-6; CDR3 length: 13; CDR3 protein: CASSYNSNYGYTF; CDR3 DNA: TGTGCCAGCAGTTATAACAGCAACTATGGCTACACCTTC
D gene: .; clone size: many; J gene: TRBJ2-1; V gene: TRBV6-5; CDR3 length: 12; CDR3 protein: CASRATRGTQFF; CDR3 DNA: TGTGCCAGCAGGGCGACTAGGGGGACACAGTTCTTC
D gene: TRBD2; clone size: few; J gene: TRBJ2-3; V gene: TRBV4-3; CDR3 length: 16; CDR3 protein: CASSLFLAGVADTQYF; CDR3 DNA: TGCGCCAGCAGCCTCTTTCTAGCGGGAGTGGCAGATACGCAGTATTTT
D gene: TRBD2; clone size: few; J gene: TRBJ2-3; V gene: TRBV12-3/TRBV12-4; CDR3 length: 15; CDR3 protein: CASSLGGGAEDTQYF; CDR3 DNA: TGTGCCAGCAGTTTAGGCGGGGGGGCGGAAGATACGCAGTATTTT
D gene: .; clone size: .; J gene: TRBJ1-5; V gene: TRBV6-2/TRBV6-3; CDR3 length: 19; CDR3 protein: CASSYDSLSILGSNQPQHF; CDR3 DNA: TGTGCCAGCAGTTACGACAGCCTATCCATCCTAGGGAGCAATCAGCCCCAGCATTTT
D gene: TRBD1; clone size: .; J gene: TRBJ1-4; V gene: TRBV20-1; CDR3 length: 16; CDR3 protein: CSASWTGGLTNEKLFF; CDR3 DNA: TGCAGTGCTAGCTGGACAGGGGGCTTAACTAATGAAAAACTGTTTTTT
D gene: TRBD2; clone size: .; J gene: TRBJ2-5; V gene: TRBV5-1; CDR3 length: 15; CDR3 protein: CASSLISGGQETQYF; CDR3 DNA: TGCGCCAGCAGCTTGATTAGCGGGGGCCAAGAGACCCAGTACTTC
D gene: .; clone size: .; J gene: TRBJ1-3; V gene: TRBV5-1; CDR3 length: 17; CDR3 protein: CASSLGSGGSNGNTIYF; CDR3 DNA: TGCGCCAGCAGCTTGGGGTCCGGGGGCTCTAATGGAAACACCATATATTTT
D gene: .; clone size: many; J gene: TRBJ2-5; V gene: TRBV9; CDR3 length: 15; CDR3 protein: CASSFRDTPQETQYF; CDR3 DNA: TGTGCCAGCAGCTTCCGGGACACCCCGCAAGAGACCCAGTACTTC
D gene: TRBD2; clone size: .; J gene: TRBJ2-3; V gene: TRBV7-8; CDR3 length: 17; CDR3 protein: CASSLGWLAGGGDTQYF; CDR3 DNA: TGTGCCAGCAGCTTAGGATGGCTAGCGGGAGGGGGAGATACGCAGTATTTT
D gene: .; clone size: .; J gene: TRBJ1-5; V gene: TRBV20-1; CDR3 length: 15; CDR3 protein: CSAIVPVGGNQPQHF; CDR3 DNA: TGCAGTGCTATCGTCCCGGTGGGCGGCAATCAGCCCCAGCATTTT
D gene: .; clone size: .; J gene: TRBJ2-5; V gene: TRBV10-3; CDR3 length: 13; CDR3 protein: CAISGSVQETQYF; CDR3 DNA: TGTGCCATCAGTGGCTCAGTTCAAGAGACCCAGTACTTC
D gene: .; clone size: .; J gene: TRBJ2-5; V gene: TRBV15; CDR3 length: 14; CDR3 protein: CATSRDKSQETQYF; CDR3 DNA: TGTGCCACCAGCAGAGATAAAAGCCAAGAGACCCAGTACTTC
D gene: .; clone size: few; J gene: TRBJ2-2; V gene: TRBV20-1; CDR3 length: 14; CDR3 protein: CSARTSSSTGELFF; CDR3 DNA: TGCAGTGCTAGAACTAGCTCGAGCACCGGGGAGCTGTTTTTT
D gene: TRBD1; clone size: few; J gene: TRBJ2-7; V gene: TRBV12-3/TRBV12-4; CDR3 length: 14; CDR3 protein: CASSTGQGRYEQYF; CDR3 DNA: TGTGCCAGCAGTACGGGACAGGGTAGATACGAGCAGTACTTC
D gene: TRBD1; clone size: few; J gene: TRBJ2-7; V gene: TRBV28; CDR3 length: 13; CDR3 protein: CASSLINRGEQYF; CDR3 DNA: TGTGCCAGCAGTCTCATAAACAGGGGTGAGCAGTACTTC
D gene: .; clone size: few; J gene: TRBJ1-5; V gene: TRBV4-3; CDR3 length: 13; CDR3 protein: CASSQGVWEPQHF; CDR3 DNA: TGCGCCAGCAGCCAAGGGGTCTGGGAGCCCCAGCATTTT
D gene: .; clone size: .; J gene: TRBJ2-5; V gene: TRBV7-7; CDR3 length: 14; CDR3 protein: CASSLGSISETQYF; CDR3 DNA: TGTGCTAGCAGCTTAGGGAGCATTTCAGAGACCCAGTACTTC
D gene: TRBD1; clone size: many; J gene: TRBJ2-1; V gene: TRBV7-3; CDR3 length: 12; CDR3 protein: CASGTGGHEQFF; CDR3 DNA: TGTGCCAGCGGGACAGGGGGCCATGAGCAGTTCTTC
D gene: .; clone size: few; J gene: TRBJ2-2; V gene: TRBV3-1; CDR3 length: 13; CDR3 protein: CASSILLDGELFF; CDR3 DNA: TGTGCCAGCAGCATTCTTTTGGACGGGGAGCTGTTTTTT
D gene: .; clone size: .; J gene: TRBJ2-7; V gene: TRBV9; CDR3 length: 16; CDR3 protein: CASSVGSETGVYEQYF; CDR3 DNA: TGTGCCAGCAGCGTAGGGTCTGAGACAGGAGTTTACGAGCAGTACTTC
D gene: TRBD1; clone size: .; J gene: TRBJ2-5; V gene: TRBV6-6; CDR3 length: 13; CDR3 protein: CASNGGQGETQYF; CDR3 DNA: TGTGCCAGCAACGGGGGACAGGGGGAGACCCAGTACTTC
D gene: .; clone size: many; J gene: TRBJ1-2; V gene: TRBV5-1; CDR3 length: 13; CDR3 protein: CASSFKGNYGYTF; CDR3 DNA: TGCGCCAGCAGCTTTAAGGGGAACTATGGCTACACCTTC
D gene: TRBD2; clone size: .; J gene: TRBJ2-1; V gene: TRBV7-9; CDR3 length: 16; CDR3 protein: CASSLLLAGAYNEQFF; CDR3 DNA: TGTGCCAGCAGCCTCTTACTAGCGGGAGCCTACAATGAGCAGTTCTTC
D gene: .; clone size: many; J gene: TRBJ2-3; V gene: TRBV7-9; CDR3 length: 14; CDR3 protein: CASSFQGSTDTQYF; CDR3 DNA: TGTGCCAGCAGCTTCCAAGGCAGCACAGATACGCAGTATTTT
D gene: .; clone size: .; J gene: TRBJ2-5; V gene: TRBV29-1; CDR3 length: 14; CDR3 protein: CSVDRGRGKETQYF; CDR3 DNA: TGCAGCGTTGATAGGGGACGGGGAAAAGAGACCCAGTACTTC
D gene: .; clone size: few; J gene: TRBJ1-2; V gene: TRBV28; CDR3 length: 12; CDR3 protein: CASSQRGYGYTF; CDR3 DNA: TGTGCCAGCAGCCAAAGGGGCTATGGCTACACCTTC
D gene: TRBD2; clone size: few; J gene: TRBJ2-3; V gene: TRBV3-1; CDR3 length: 16; CDR3 protein: CASSPETSGNTDTQYF; CDR3 DNA: TGTGCCAGCAGCCCCGAGACTAGCGGGAACACAGATACGCAGTATTTT